This paragraph covers one T cell receptor (beta chain) sequence. Antigen specificity is unknown. The data were taken from a study of OX40 agonist ivuxolimab in advanced cancers. The study's findings and limits: Researchers report that CD8+ T cells had, on average, more expanded clones than CD4+.

Profiling relied on immunoSEQ multiplex PCR, and the TCRdb table lists in-frame clones only, not all of them. The sample yields roughly 40,000 clones, approximately 90% seen once. This specimen was CD4+ or CD8+ T cells sorted from blood, taken in a trial of the OX40 agonist ivuxolimab. The receptor was derived from an adult with an advanced solid tumor such as melanoma, head and neck, liver or kidney cancer.

The DNA of the CDR3 is TGTGCCAGCAGGAGGACTAGCGGGAAGAATGAGCAGTTCTTC. This codes for CASRRTSGKNEQFF. The V call is TRBV2, the J call TRBJ2-1, with 12 bases aligning to TRBD2. CDR1 and CDR2 from the germline V gene are SNHLY and FYNNEI. This CDR3 has 14 amino acids. The ends lost 6 bases at V and 7 bases at J; junction bases unmatched: 4. The full variable domain, completed using reference TRBV2 and TRBJ2-1, is EPEVTQTPSHQVTQMGQEVILRCVPISNHLYFYWYRQILGQKVEFLVSFYNNEISEKSEIFDDQFSVERPDGSNFTLKIRSTKLEDSAMYFCASRRTSGKNEQFFGPGTRLTVL.